This passage covers 25 T cell receptor beta chains from one sample sequenced in a study of beta chain features in type 1 diabetes. Findings and caveats of the study: Shorter TCRB CDR3s, moderately but significantly so, marked every one of the four CD4+ subsets in Type 1 diabetes patients.

Expressed TCRB transcripts were sequenced, since all the RNA that had been isolated was reverse transcribed. Repertoires were generated with immunoSEQ multiplex PCR, while TCRdb's copy carries only in-frame clones and drops some. The sample lists about 160,000 clones; almost 65% were seen once. No antigen has been identified for these receptors. Material: naive CD4+ T cells from blood. Receptors originate from a man aged 25 to 40 with type 1 diabetes.

The chain recombines TRBV4-3 with TRBJ2-2; 8 positions match TRBD1. CDR1 and CDR2 from the germline V gene are LGHNA and YSLEER. Trimming took 0 bases from V and 3 from J; bases not matched to a gene: 12. The CDR3 consists of 19 residues. In nucleotides, the CDR3 is TGCGCCAGCAGCCAAGATCTGGCAGGGGGCGCTTTGGACACCGGGGAGCTGTTTTTT. Protein sequence: CASSQDLAGGALDTGELFF.

The rearrangement uses TRBV15 and TRBJ2-1; possibly TRBD2 for D (6 bases). This CDR3 spans 15 amino acids. The germline V gene has CDR1 LNHNV and CDR2 YYDKDF (reference sequence). V shed 1 base and J shed 2 bases, with 9 bases lying between them. CDR3 region: CATSRGRGAYNEQFF. The CDR3 coding sequence is TGTGCCACCAGCAGAGGCCGCGGGGCCTACAATGAGCAGTTCTTC.

This clone was seen once. The rearrangement joins TRBV7-2 to TRBJ2-1; 10 nucleotides line up with TRBD2. V dropped 4 bases and J dropped 10; count of bases not matched to a gene: 7. This CDR3 spans 14 amino acids. Looked up from germline, CDR1 is SGHTA and CDR2 is FQGNSA. CDR3 sequence reads: CASSSQRGGGEQFF. DNA of the CDR3: TGTGCCAGCAGCTCCCAGCGGGGGGGAGGAGAGCAGTTCTTC.

The chain is built from TRBV9 and TRBJ1-6, with D possibly TRBD1 on 6 matching bases. The V and J ends lost 4 bases and 2 bases respectively, with 13 bases between them. The CDR3 extends over 16 amino acids. Germline V CDR1 and CDR2: SGDLS, YYNGEE. Here the CDR3 DNA reads TGTGCCAGCAGCCCCTCGGGGGCTGCCTATAATTCACCCCTCCACTTT. It encodes CASSPSGAAYNSPLHF.

This clone appeared a few times. The chain couples TRBV29-1 to TRBJ2-3; 7 nucleotides line up with TRBD1. V shed 5 bases and J 3 bases; nucleotides not matched to a gene: 8. The germline gives CDR1 SQVTM, CDR2 ANQGSEA. CDR3 length: 14 amino acids. CDR3 DNA: TGCAGCGTTTGGGACAGATACCTTACAGATACGCAGTATTTT. Its protein is CSVWDRYLTDTQYF.

The CDR3 DNA sequence: TGTGCCAGCAGCTTAGCCTTGGGGGCCCTGGAGACCCAGTACTTC. Translation: CASSLALGALETQYF. This chain uses TRBV7-9 with TRBJ2-5; D possibly corresponds to TRBD1 (6 bases). V was shortened by 0 bases and J by 5 bases, with 13 bases between the two germline ends. The length of the CDR3 is 15 residues. CDR1 and CDR2 (germline): SEHNR, FQNEAQ (reference sequence).

The genes are TRBV29-1 and TRBJ2-2; perhaps TRBD1 as D (5 bases). The V and J ends lost 6 bases and 0 bases respectively, with 8 bases between them. Germline values: CDR1 SQVTM, CDR2 ANQGSEA. The CDR3 consists of 13 residues. The DNA of the CDR3 is TGCAGCGTGGACAAGTCGAACACCGGGGAGCTGTTTTTT. Its protein is CSVDKSNTGELFF.

This rearrangement joins TRBV2 to TRBJ2-5; D uncertain. Looked up from germline, CDR1 is SNHLY and CDR2 is FYNNEI. CDR3 length: 12 amino acids. The V end was cut by 2 bases, the J end by 3 bases, with 4 bases between. CDR3 amino acids: CASSEQKETQYF. The CDR3 nucleotides are TGTGCCAGCAGTGAACAGAAAGAGACCCAGTACTTC.

This clone showed up just a few times. The chain uses TRBV7-2 and TRBJ2-3; TRBD2 aligns across 8 bases. The trim removed 4 bases at V and 3 bases at J, leaving 12 bases unmatched. Per the germline V gene, CDR1 is SGHTA and CDR2 is FQGNSA. This CDR3 comprises 17 residues. As DNA, the CDR3 is TGTGCCAGCAGCTGGAGCGGGGGCTACGTCGAGACAGATACGCAGTATTTT. As protein: CASSWSGGYVETDTQYF.

This clone was counted only a few times. The chain joins TRBV30 to TRBJ2-5; the D gene is possibly TRBD1 (6 bases). Germline CDR1 is GTSNPN and CDR2 is SVGIG (reference sequence). V was clipped by 4 bases and J by 4 bases, with 10 bases between them. CDR3 length: 12 amino acids. This CDR3 is CAWTRGGETQYF. CDR3 DNA: TGTGCCTGGACGAGAGGGGGAGAGACCCAGTACTTC.

This clone was seen a handful of times. The chain employs TRBV25-1 and TRBJ2-5; 9 bases align to TRBD1. Germline V CDR1 and CDR2: MGHDK, SYGVNS. J gave up 6 bases and V 2 bases, and 10 bases lay outside the gene matches. This CDR3 contains 16 residues. CDR3 in DNA: TGTGCCAGCAGTGAAGTCAACAGGGGGCGCGGGAAGACCCAGTACTTC. This encodes CASSEVNRGRGKTQYF.

The rearrangement links TRBV25-1 to TRBJ1-5; tentative D call: TRBD1 (5 bases). Germline lookup yields CDR1 MGHDK and CDR2 SYGVNS. This CDR3 contains 13 residues. Trimming cost V 1 base and J 7 bases, with 8 bases left between them. This chain's CDR3 is CASSEWGSQPQHF. CDR3 in DNA: TGTGCCAGCAGTGAATGGGGGAGCCAGCCCCAGCATTTT.

The chain uses TRBV29-1 and TRBJ2-5; D is unclear. The CDR3 sequence is 12 residues long. Looked up from germline, CDR1 is SQVTM and CDR2 is ANQGSEA. Trimming cost V 4 bases and J 2 bases, with 8 bases left between them. The CDR3 DNA sequence: TGCAGCGTTGTGTCAGATCAAGAGACCCAGTACTTC. Translated, it gives CSVVSDQETQYF.

The rearrangement links TRBV18 to TRBJ2-4; 9 bases align to TRBD1. The CDR3 length is 18 residues. The trim removed 0 bases at V and 1 base at J, leaving 7 bases unmatched. CDR1 is KGHSH and CDR2 is LQKENI in the germline V gene. This CDR3 is CASSPPGTGNKAKNIQYF. The CDR3 DNA sequence: TGTGCCAGCTCACCACCGGGGACAGGGAACAAGGCCAAAAACATTCAGTACTTC.

The chain has TRBV19 and TRBJ2-7; 7 bases are a match to TRBD1. This CDR3 region has 13 residues. Trimming at V came to 3 bases and at J to 1 base, leaving 0 bases not matched to a gene. Germline V gene data show CDR1 as LNHDA and CDR2 as SQIVND (reference sequence). The CDR3 coding sequence is TGTGCCAGTAGTATGGACAGGTCCTACGAGCAGTACTTC. It codes for CASSMDRSYEQYF.

The V and J genes are TRBV7-9 and TRBJ2-7, with D tentatively TRBD1 or TRBD2 (5 bases each). CDR3 length equals 16 residues. Looked up from germline, CDR1 is SEHNR and CDR2 is FQNEAQ (reference sequence). The V gene lost 2 bases and the J gene lost 2 bases, with 16 bases spanning the gap. CDR3 sequence: CASSLRASGTTYEQYF. CDR3 in DNA: TGTGCCAGCAGCTTACGAGCGTCAGGGACGACCTACGAGCAGTACTTC.

V gene TRBV29-1 combines with J gene TRBJ2-7, with D possibly being TRBD1 (6 bases). The germline CDR1 and CDR2 sequences are SQVTM and ANQGSEA. The CDR3 is 11 residues long. Trimming took off 7 bases at V and 1 base at J, with 8 bases between the two ends. In nucleotides, the CDR3 is TGCAGCGGACAGGTATCCTACGAGCAGTACTTC. The encoded protein is CSGQVSYEQYF.

The chain has TRBV27 and TRBJ1-2; 8 bases fit TRBD1. Germline CDR1 reads MNHEY; CDR2 reads SMNVEV (reference sequence). Unmatched junction bases numbered 15, after V lost 10 bases and J lost 8 bases. The CDR3 has 14 residues. CDR3 amino acids: CATRIGQGTLGYTF. CDR3 sequence (DNA): TGTGCCACCCGCATTGGACAGGGCACGTTGGGCTACACCTTC.

This sequence joins TRBV7-9 and TRBJ2-7; TRBD1 aligns across 9 bases. In germline, CDR1 is SEHNR, CDR2 FQNEAQ (reference sequence). CDR3 length equals 16 residues. The trim removed 4 bases at V and 0 bases at J, leaving 7 bases unmatched. CDR3 DNA: TGTGCCAGCAGCTCGGCCGGGACAGGGATCTCCTACGAGCAGTACTTC. This sequence encodes CASSSAGTGISYEQYF.

The chain employs TRBV30 and TRBJ1-5; no reliable D call. CDR1 and CDR2 (germline): GTSNPN, SVGIG (reference sequence). Trimming took off 1 base at V and 6 bases at J, with 10 bases between the two ends. The CDR3 totals 13 residues. The CDR3 DNA reads TGTGCCTGGAGTGCAGGTTACGCTCAGCCCCAGCATTTT. Its protein product is CAWSAGYAQPQHF.

There are a few counts of this clone. The chain employs TRBV9 and TRBJ2-6, with D uncertain. Germline CDR1 is SGDLS and CDR2 is YYNGEE. V was pared by 1 base and J by 8 bases, with 7 bases between. The CDR3 covers 13 residues. The CDR3 protein is CASSVFGTNVLTF. The CDR3 bases are TGTGCCAGCAGCGTATTCGGAACCAACGTCCTGACTTTC.

The chain couples TRBV13 to TRBJ2-5; tentatively, D is TRBD2 (5 bases). The V gene lost 3 bases and the J gene lost 3 bases, with 8 bases spanning the gap. Germline V lookup: CDR1 PRHDT, CDR2 FYEKMQ (reference sequence). This CDR3 region has 13 residues. The chain's CDR3 is CASSLAGKETQYF. The CDR3 region has the DNA TGTGCCAGCAGCTTGGCCGGGAAAGAGACCCAGTACTTC.

The chain carries TRBV30 and TRBJ1-5, with a tentative D call TRBD1 (5 bases). The CDR3 has 17 residues. The germline V and J ends were trimmed by 0 bases and 7 bases, with 22 bases remaining between them. CDR1 GTSNPN and CDR2 SVGIG come from the germline V gene (reference sequence). The CDR3 DNA follows: TGTGCCTGGAGTGTAGGAGTTGGAGGGGCTATAGCCCAGCCCCAGCATTTT. Its protein is CAWSVGVGGAIAQPQHF.

This CDR3 is CASSRRQNTDTQYF. CDR3 DNA sequence: TGCGCCAGCAGCCGACGACAGAACACAGATACGCAGTATTTT. The chain joins TRBV4-3 to TRBJ2-3; TRBD1 is a possible D gene (5 bases). The CDR3 covers 14 residues. Germline CDR1 is LGHNA and CDR2 is YSLEER. Trimming removed 4 bases at V and 2 bases at J, with 10 bases between.

Only a few counts were recorded for this clone. This sequence joins TRBV30 and TRBJ1-1; D may be TRBD1 (5 bases). CDR3 length: 11 residues. V lost 4 bases and J 8 bases, leaving 11 bases between the germline ends. Germline V lookup: CDR1 GTSNPN, CDR2 SVGIG (reference sequence). The CDR3: CAWNYRQEAFF. The CDR3 nucleotides read TGTGCCTGGAACTACAGGCAGGAAGCTTTCTTT. The entire variable domain, with the rest obtained from reference TRBV30 and TRBJ1-1, is as follows: SQTIHQWPATLVQPVGSPLSLECTVEGTSNPNLYWYRQAAGRGLQLLFYSVGIGQISSEVPQNLSASRPQDRQFILSSKKLLLSDSGFYLCAWNYRQEAFFGQGTRLTVV.